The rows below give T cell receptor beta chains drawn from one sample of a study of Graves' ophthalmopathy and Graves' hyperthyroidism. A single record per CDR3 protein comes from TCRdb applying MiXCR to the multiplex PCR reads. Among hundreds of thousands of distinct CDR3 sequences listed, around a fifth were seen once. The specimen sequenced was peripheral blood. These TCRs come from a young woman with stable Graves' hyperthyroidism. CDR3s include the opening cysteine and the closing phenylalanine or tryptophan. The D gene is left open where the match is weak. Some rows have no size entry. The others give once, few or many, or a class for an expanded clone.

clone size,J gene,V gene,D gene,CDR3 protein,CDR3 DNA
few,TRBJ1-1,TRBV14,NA,CASSQSGNTEAFF,TGTGCCAGCAGCCAGTCCGGAAACACTGAAGCTTTCTTT
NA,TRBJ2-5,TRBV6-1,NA,CASSEWGGNQETQYF,TGTGCCAGCAGTGAATGGGGCGGCAACCAAGAGACCCAGTACTTC
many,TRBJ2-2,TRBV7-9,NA,CASSYNPIELFF,TGTGCCAGCAGCTACAACCCAATAGAGCTGTTTTTT
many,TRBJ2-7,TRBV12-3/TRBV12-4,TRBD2,CAIRTSGSGRNEQYF,TGTGCCATCCGGACTAGCGGGAGCGGTCGTAACGAGCAGTACTTC
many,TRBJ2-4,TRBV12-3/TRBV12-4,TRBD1,CASSFVGQKNIQYF,TGTGCCAGCAGTTTCGTGGGACAGAAAAACATTCAGTACTTC
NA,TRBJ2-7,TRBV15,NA,CATSRAGASYEQYF,TGTGCCACCAGCAGAGCAGGGGCCTCCTACGAGCAGTACTTC
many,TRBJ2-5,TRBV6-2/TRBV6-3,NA,CASSYHTGRRETQYF,TGTGCCAGCAGTTACCATACAGGGAGAAGAGAGACCCAGTACTTC
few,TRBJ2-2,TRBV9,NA,CASSSWGGLRDTGELFF,TGTGCCAGCAGCTCCTGGGGCGGCCTGAGGGACACCGGGGAGCTGTTTTTT
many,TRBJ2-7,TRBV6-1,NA,CASSATSAMSYEQYF,TGTGCCAGCAGTGCGACGTCAGCTATGAGCTACGAGCAGTACTTC
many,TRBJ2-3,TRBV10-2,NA,CASSDGTNRLYF,TGCGCCAGCAGTGATGGGACGAATCGTCTGTATTTT
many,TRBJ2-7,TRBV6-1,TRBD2,CATRTSGYEQYF,TGTGCCACCAGGACTAGCGGCTACGAGCAGTACTTC
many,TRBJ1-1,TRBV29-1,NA,CSVAGQLSVEAFF,TGCAGCGTCGCCGGACAGCTAAGCGTTGAAGCTTTCTTT
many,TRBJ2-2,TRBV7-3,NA,CASSLTKSGELFF,TGTGCCAGCAGTTTGACAAAGTCCGGGGAGCTGTTTTTT
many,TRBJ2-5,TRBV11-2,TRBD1,CASSQRQGATETQYF,TGTGCCAGCAGCCAACGACAGGGGGCTACGGAGACCCAGTACTTC
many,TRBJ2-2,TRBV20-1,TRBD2,CSARDSGRDTGELFF,TGCAGTGCTAGAGATAGCGGGAGGGACACCGGGGAGCTGTTTTTT
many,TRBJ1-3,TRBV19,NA,CASSIGAEAGNTIYF,TGTGCCAGTAGTATCGGGGCGGAGGCCGGAAACACCATATATTTT
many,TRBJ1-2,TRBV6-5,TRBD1,CASSYSTTGVGGYTF,TGTGCCAGCAGTTACTCGACGACAGGGGTGGGAGGCTACACCTTC
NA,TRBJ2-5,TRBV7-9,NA,CASSPTNKETQYF,TGTGCCAGCAGCCCTACCAACAAAGAGACCCAGTACTTC
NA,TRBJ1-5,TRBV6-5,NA,CASSSGQTNQPQHF,TGTGCCAGCAGTTCAGGACAGACAAATCAGCCCCAGCATTTT
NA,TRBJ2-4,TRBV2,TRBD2,CASVSGRTSKNIQYF,TGTGCCAGCGTTAGCGGGAGGACATCCAAAAACATTCAGTACTTC
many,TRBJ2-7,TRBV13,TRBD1,CASSLSGTGNSYEQYF,TGTGCCAGCAGCCTATCTGGGACAGGTAACTCCTACGAGCAGTACTTC
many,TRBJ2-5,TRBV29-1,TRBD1,CSSPGQHQETQYF,TGCAGCTCCCCGGGACAGCATCAAGAGACCCAGTACTTC
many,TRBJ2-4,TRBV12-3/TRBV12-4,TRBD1,CASSQYRGPKNIQYF,TGTGCCAGCAGCCAGTACAGGGGGCCTAAAAACATTCAGTACTTC
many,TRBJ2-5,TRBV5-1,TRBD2,CASSLTGLARETQYF,TGCGCCAGCAGCTTGACGGGACTAGCGAGGGAGACCCAGTACTTC
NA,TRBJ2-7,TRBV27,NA,CASSLYPGPGYEQYF,TGTGCCAGCAGTTTATACCCAGGGCCAGGCTACGAGCAGTACTTC
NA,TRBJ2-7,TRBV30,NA,CAWSTGVAYEQYF,TGTGCCTGGAGTACGGGGGTAGCCTACGAGCAGTACTTC
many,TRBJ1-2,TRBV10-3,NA,CAISYTFGEDGYTF,TGTGCCATCTCATACACCTTTGGGGAGGATGGCTACACCTTC
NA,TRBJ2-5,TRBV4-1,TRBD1,CASSPGTGIETQYF,TGCGCCAGCAGCCCAGGGACAGGGATTGAGACCCAGTACTTC
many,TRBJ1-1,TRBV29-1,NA,CSVGRRAGKNTEAFF,TGCAGCGTTGGACGAAGGGCTGGCAAGAACACTGAAGCTTTCTTT
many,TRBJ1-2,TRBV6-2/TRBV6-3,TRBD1,CASSSFRTGNYGYTF,TGTGCCAGCAGTTCTTTTCGGACAGGGAACTATGGCTACACCTTC
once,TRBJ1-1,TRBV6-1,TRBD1,CASRPQGAGYTEAFF,TGTGCCAGCAGGCCTCAGGGGGCGGGATACACTGAAGCTTTCTTT
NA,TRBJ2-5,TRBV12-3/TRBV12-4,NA,CASSWASEYQETQYF,TGTGCCAGCAGTTGGGCCTCGGAGTACCAAGAGACCCAGTACTTC
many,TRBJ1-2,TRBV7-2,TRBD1,CASSLGRGRGVYGYTF,TGTGCCAGCAGCTTAGGGCGCGGCAGGGGGGTCTATGGCTACACCTTC
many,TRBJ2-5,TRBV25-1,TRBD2,CASSDRLAGGETQYF,TGTGCCAGCAGTGATCGACTAGCGGGAGGAGAGACCCAGTACTTC
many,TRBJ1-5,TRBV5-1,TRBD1,CASSLQGARGQPQHF,TGCGCCAGCAGCTTGCAGGGGGCGAGGGGTCAGCCCCAGCATTTT
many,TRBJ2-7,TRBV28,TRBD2,CASSLLAGRSYEQYF,TGTGCCAGCAGTTTATTGGCCGGGAGGTCCTACGAGCAGTACTTC
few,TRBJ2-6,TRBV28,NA,CASTSPGSWANVLTF,TGTGCCAGCACCTCCCCGGGTTCATGGGCCAACGTCCTGACTTTC
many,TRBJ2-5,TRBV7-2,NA,CASSSFPRGPPGETQYF,TGTGCCAGCAGCTCTTTCCCCCGGGGGCCTCCAGGAGAGACCCAGTACTTC
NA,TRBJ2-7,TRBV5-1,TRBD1,CASSPGQGRLEQYF,TGCGCCAGCAGCCCGGGACAGGGGAGGCTCGAGCAGTACTTC
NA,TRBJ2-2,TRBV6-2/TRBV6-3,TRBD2,CVSKPGTSAGELFF,TGTGTCAGCAAACCCGGGACTAGCGCCGGGGAGCTGTTTTTT
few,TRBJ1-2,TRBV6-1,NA,CASRVGSLYGYTF,TGTGCCAGCAGGGTGGGGTCTCTCTATGGCTACACCTTC
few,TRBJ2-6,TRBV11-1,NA,CASSHSAGILSGANVLTF,TGTGCCAGCAGCCACTCGGCGGGGATCCTCTCTGGGGCCAACGTCCTGACTTTC
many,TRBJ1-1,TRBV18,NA,CASSPSVDKAFF,TGTGCCAGCTCACCCAGCGTGGACAAAGCTTTCTTT
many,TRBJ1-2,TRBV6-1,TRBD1,CASSPDRARGYTF,TGTGCCAGCAGCCCGGACAGGGCGCGTGGCTACACCTTC
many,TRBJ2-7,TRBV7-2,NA,CASLGDYEQYF,TGTGCCAGCTTGGGAGACTACGAGCAGTACTTC
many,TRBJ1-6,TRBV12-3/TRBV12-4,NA,CASSLILSSPLHF,TGTGCCAGCAGCCTAATCCTTTCTTCACCCCTCCACTTT
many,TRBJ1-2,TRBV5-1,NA,CASSIPGTENYGYTF,TGCGCCAGCAGCATCCCCGGGACGGAGAACTATGGCTACACCTTC